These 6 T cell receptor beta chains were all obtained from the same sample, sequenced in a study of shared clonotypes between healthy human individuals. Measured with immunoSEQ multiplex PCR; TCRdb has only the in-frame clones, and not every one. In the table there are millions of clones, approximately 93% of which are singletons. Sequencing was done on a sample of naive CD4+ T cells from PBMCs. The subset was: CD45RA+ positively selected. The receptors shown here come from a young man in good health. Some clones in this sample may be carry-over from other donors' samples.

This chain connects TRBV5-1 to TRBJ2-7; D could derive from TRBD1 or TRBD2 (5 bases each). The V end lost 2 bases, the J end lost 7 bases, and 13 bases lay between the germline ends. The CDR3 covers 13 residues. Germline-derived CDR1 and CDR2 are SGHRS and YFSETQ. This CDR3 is CASSLGELREQYF. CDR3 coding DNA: TGCGCCAGCAGCTTAGGGGAGTTACGGGAGCAGTACTTC.

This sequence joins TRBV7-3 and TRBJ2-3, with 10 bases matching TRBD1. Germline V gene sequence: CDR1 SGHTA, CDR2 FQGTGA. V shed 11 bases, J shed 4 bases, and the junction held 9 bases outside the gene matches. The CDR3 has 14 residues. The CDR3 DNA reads TGTGCCGTCAGACAGGGGGCTGAATCAGATACGCAGTATTTT. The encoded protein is CAVRQGAESDTQYF.

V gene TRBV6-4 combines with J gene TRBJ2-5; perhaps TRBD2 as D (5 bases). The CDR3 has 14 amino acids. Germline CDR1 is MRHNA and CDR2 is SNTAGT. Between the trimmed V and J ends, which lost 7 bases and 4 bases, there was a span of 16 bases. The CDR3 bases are TGTGCCAGCACCTCAGTCGGGGTTGGAGAGACCCAGTACTTC. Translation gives CASTSVGVGETQYF.

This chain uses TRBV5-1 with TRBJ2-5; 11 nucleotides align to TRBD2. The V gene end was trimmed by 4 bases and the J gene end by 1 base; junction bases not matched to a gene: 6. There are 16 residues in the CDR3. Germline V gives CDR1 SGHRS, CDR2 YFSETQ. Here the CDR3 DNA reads TGCGCCAGCAGCCCGCTGGGACTAGCGGCCCAAGAGACCCAGTACTTC. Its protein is CASSPLGLAAQETQYF.

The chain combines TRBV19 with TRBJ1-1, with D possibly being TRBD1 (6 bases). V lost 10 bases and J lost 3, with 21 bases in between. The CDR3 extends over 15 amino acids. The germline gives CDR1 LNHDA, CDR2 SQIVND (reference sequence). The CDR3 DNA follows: TGTGCCATTTCCCCATGGGCAGGGGCGGACACTGAAGCTTTCTTT. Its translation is CAISPWAGADTEAFF.

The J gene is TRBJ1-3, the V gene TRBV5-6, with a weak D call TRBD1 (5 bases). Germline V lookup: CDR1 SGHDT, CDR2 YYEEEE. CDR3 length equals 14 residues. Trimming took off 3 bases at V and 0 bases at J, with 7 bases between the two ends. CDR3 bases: TGTGCCAGCAGCTGGGGGAGCTCTGGAAACACCATATATTTT. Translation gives CASSWGSSGNTIYF. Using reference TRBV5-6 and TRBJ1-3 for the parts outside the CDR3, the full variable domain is DAGVTQSPTHLIKTRGQQVTLRCSPKSGHDTVSWYQQALGQGPQFIFQYYEEEERQRGNFPDRFSGHQFPNYSSELNVNALLLGDSALYLCASSWGSSGNTIYFGEGSWLTVV.